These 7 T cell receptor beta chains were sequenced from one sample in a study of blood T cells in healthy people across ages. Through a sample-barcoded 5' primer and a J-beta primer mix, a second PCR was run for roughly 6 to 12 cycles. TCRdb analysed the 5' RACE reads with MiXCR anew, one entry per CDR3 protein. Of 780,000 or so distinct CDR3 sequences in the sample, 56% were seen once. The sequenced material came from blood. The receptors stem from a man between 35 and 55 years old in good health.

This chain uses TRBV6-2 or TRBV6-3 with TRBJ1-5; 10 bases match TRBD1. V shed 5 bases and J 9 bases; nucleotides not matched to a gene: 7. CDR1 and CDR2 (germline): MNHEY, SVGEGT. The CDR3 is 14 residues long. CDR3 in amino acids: CASSGQGVSWPQHF. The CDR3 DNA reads TGTGCCAGCAGTGGACAGGGGGTTAGTTGGCCCCAGCATTTT.

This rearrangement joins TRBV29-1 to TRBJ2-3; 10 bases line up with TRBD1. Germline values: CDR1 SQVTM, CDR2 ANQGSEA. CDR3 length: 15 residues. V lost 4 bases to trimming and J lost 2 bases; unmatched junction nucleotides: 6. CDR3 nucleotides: TGCAGCGTTGGCTGGACAGGGGGAGACACAGATACGCAGTATTTT. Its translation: CSVGWTGGDTDTQYF.

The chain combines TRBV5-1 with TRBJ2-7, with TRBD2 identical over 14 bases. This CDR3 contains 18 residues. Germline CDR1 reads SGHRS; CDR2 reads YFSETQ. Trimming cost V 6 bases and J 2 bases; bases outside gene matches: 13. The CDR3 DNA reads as TGCGCCAGCACATCTGGACTAGCGGGAGGCCATATCACCTACGAGCAGTACTTC. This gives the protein CASTSGLAGGHITYEQYF. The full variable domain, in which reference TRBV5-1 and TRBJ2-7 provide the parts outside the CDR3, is KAGVTQTPRYLIKTRGQQVTLSCSPISGHRSVSWYQQTPGQGLQFLFEYFSETQRNKGNFPGRFSGRQFSNSRSEMNVSTLELGDSALYLCASTSGLAGGHITYEQYFGPGTRLTVT.

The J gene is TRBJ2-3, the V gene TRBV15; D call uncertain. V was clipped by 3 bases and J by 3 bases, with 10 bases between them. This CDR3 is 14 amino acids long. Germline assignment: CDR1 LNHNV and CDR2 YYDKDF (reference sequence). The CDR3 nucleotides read TGTGCCACCAGCAGTAGGCATAATACAGATACGCAGTATTTT. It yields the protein CATSSRHNTDTQYF.

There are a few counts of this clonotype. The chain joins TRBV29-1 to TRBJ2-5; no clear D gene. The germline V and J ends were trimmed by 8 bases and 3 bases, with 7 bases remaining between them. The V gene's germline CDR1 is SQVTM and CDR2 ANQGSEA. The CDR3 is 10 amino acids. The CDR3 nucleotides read TGCAGCACGAAGGAAGAGACCCAGTACTTC. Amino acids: CSTKEETQYF.

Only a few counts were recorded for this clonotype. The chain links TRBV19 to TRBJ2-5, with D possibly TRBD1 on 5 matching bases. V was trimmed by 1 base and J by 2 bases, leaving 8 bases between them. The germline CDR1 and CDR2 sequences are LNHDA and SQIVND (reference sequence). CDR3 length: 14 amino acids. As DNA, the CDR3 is TGTGCCAGTAGTATAGGGGGCCCTCAAGAGACCCAGTACTTC. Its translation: CASSIGGPQETQYF.

CDR3 residues: CASSLGGSTGVGETQYF. The CDR3, as DNA: TGTGCCAGCAGCTTAGGCGGATCGACAGGGGTGGGAGAGACCCAGTACTTC. The chain employs TRBV11-3 and TRBJ2-5, with 8 positions matching TRBD1. Germline lookup yields CDR1 SGHNT and CDR2 YENEEA. With 1 base clipped from V and 4 bases from J, the junction kept 11 bases outside the gene matches. This CDR3 has 17 amino acids.